This entry lists 24 T cell receptor beta chains sequenced from one sample in a study of cytomegalovirus exposure and HLA in healthy donors. The PCR was carried out with 60 Vbeta primers and 13 Jbeta primers. The table came from immunoSEQ multiplex PCR; TCRdb's copy has only in-frame clones and leaves some out. This table holds tens of thousands of clones. Sample: PBMCs. These receptors all come from a woman aged 60 to 75 in good health and CMV-seropositive.

The chain recombines TRBV6-5 with TRBJ1-2; no reliable D call. Trimming removed 2 bases from V and 1 base from J, with 11 bases in between. This CDR3 is 15 amino acids long. The germline gives CDR1 MNHEY, CDR2 SVGAGI. This CDR3 reads CASSYSGEGNYGYTF. CDR3 bases: TGTGCCAGCAGTTACAGCGGGGAGGGTAACTATGGCTACACCTTC.

CDR3 protein: CASSQRQDNSPLHF. The CDR3 DNA reads as TGTGCCAGCAGCCAACGGCAGGATAATTCACCCCTCCACTTT. The rearrangement uses TRBV14 and TRBJ1-6; the D is unclear. Germline CDR1 reads SGHDN; CDR2 reads FVKESK. Trimming shortened V by 2 bases and J by 5 bases, and 7 bases separated the two germline ends. The CDR3 runs 14 residues.

This chain joins TRBV7-2 and TRBJ2-7; TRBD2 matches at 12 bases. The CDR3 is 18 residues long. Germline assignment: CDR1 SGHTA and CDR2 FQGNSA. V lost 3 bases to trimming and J lost 0 bases; unmatched junction nucleotides: 9. In nucleotides, the CDR3 is TGTGCCAGCAGCTTCCTAGCGGGGGGGCGGTTTAGCTCCTACGAGCAGTACTTC. This gives the protein CASSFLAGGRFSSYEQYF.

The CDR3 DNA follows: TGTGCCGCTACAGGGGGCGCTAACTATGGCTACACCTTC. It is translated as CAATGGANYGYTF. The chain uses TRBV10-3 and TRBJ1-2; 9 nucleotides match TRBD1. Germline V lookup: CDR1 ENHRY, CDR2 SYGVKD. The trim removed 11 bases at V and 0 bases at J, leaving 4 bases unmatched. The CDR3 is 13 amino acids.

The CDR3 is CASSERYQGTYTGELFF. The CDR3 bases are TGTGCCAGCAGCGAACGATACCAGGGTACTTACACCGGGGAGCTGTTTTTT. The chain links TRBV9 to TRBJ2-2; D is perhaps TRBD1 (5 bases). The CDR3 has 17 amino acids. From germline, CDR1 is SGDLS and CDR2 YYNGEE. The V gene lost 3 bases and the J gene lost 3 bases, with 18 bases spanning the gap.

This chain links TRBV11-2 with TRBJ2-6; TRBD2 matches 10 bases. J gave up 3 bases and V 5 bases, and 7 bases lay outside the gene matches. CDR1 and CDR2 from the germline V gene are SGHAT and FQNNGV. This CDR3 contains 17 residues. Here the CDR3 DNA reads TGTGCCAGCAGCCTTGCTCTAGCGGGGGATGGGGCCAACGTCCTGACTTTC. Amino acids: CASSLALAGDGANVLTF.

The V and J genes are TRBV19 and TRBJ1-2; 10 positions agree with TRBD1. V was clipped by 1 base and J by 8 bases; unmatched bases: 7. The germline gives CDR1 LNHDA, CDR2 SQIVND (reference sequence). The CDR3 runs 15 residues. CDR3 sequence: CASSIGDRGRAGYTF. CDR3 nucleotides: TGTGCCAGTAGTATAGGCGACAGGGGGCGAGCCGGCTACACCTTC.

The V gene is TRBV25-1, the J gene TRBJ2-7, with 9 bases matching TRBD1. V lost 6 bases and J lost 11; bases outside the gene matches: 8. This CDR3 has 12 amino acids. Germline V gene data show CDR1 as MGHDK and CDR2 as SYGVNS. CDR3 loop: CASRRGQGYEYF. CDR3 nucleotide sequence: TGTGCCAGCAGGCGGGGACAGGGATATGAGTACTTC.

V usage is TRBV14 and J usage is TRBJ2-7; 11 bases match TRBD1. The CDR3 sequence is 16 residues long. J gave up 4 bases and V 4 bases, and 9 bases lay outside the gene matches. Germline loops: CDR1 SGHDN, CDR2 FVKESK. For the CDR3, the DNA is TGTGCCAGCAGCCGGAGGCCGGGACAGGGGGATTACGAGCAGTACTTC. Its translation: CASSRRPGQGDYEQYF.

This chain uses TRBV6-1 with TRBJ2-7, with D hard to call. The V gene lost 0 bases and the J gene lost 4 bases, with 16 bases spanning the gap. Germline V gene data show CDR1 as MNHNS and CDR2 as SASEGT. This CDR3 has 16 amino acids. The CDR3 here is CASSEAPWFGSYEQYF. The CDR3 bases are TGTGCCAGCAGTGAAGCGCCCTGGTTCGGTTCGTACGAGCAGTACTTC.

This chain connects TRBV2 to TRBJ1-1; TRBD1 might be the D (5 bases). V was pared by 7 bases and J by 3 bases, with 21 bases between. Germline assignment: CDR1 SNHLY and CDR2 FYNNEI. The CDR3 has 16 residues. CDR3 nucleotide sequence: TGTGCCAGCAATCCGGGCCTAGGTCGGGGGGACACTGAAGCTTTCTTT. Amino acid sequence: CASNPGLGRGDTEAFF.

For the CDR3, the DNA is TGTGCCAGCAGCCAGCCCGGGTCCTCTCGGTACTTC. Protein: CASSQPGSSRYF. The chain carries TRBV14 and TRBJ2-7; D uncertain. Trimming took off 3 bases at V and 12 bases at J, with 15 bases between the two ends. The CDR3 sequence is 12 residues long. Germline V gives CDR1 SGHDN, CDR2 FVKESK.

The gene calls are TRBV28 and TRBJ1-2; 7 bases fit TRBD1. Germline assignment: CDR1 MDHEN and CDR2 SYDVKM. The CDR3 spans 15 residues. The V gene end was trimmed by 6 bases and the J gene end by 2 bases; junction bases not matched to a gene: 9. The CDR3 here is CASSAGDRENYGYTF. CDR3 in DNA: TGTGCCAGCAGCGCTGGAGACAGGGAGAACTATGGCTACACCTTC.

Note on this clone: The junction shows a germline mismatch at one end, possibly a read error. The chain links TRBV4-1 to TRBJ2-1, with 11 bases that match TRBD2. Germline CDR1 is MGHRA and CDR2 is YSYEKL. This CDR3 is 18 amino acids long. The CDR3 nucleotides are TGCGCCAGCAGCCAAGACACTAGCGGGGGCAGCTCCGACAATGAGCAGTTCTTC. As protein: CASSQDTSGGSSDNEQFF.

For the CDR3, the DNA is TGCGCCAGCAGTCAATCGCGACAGATCAATTCACCCCTCCACTTT. This sequence encodes CASSQSRQINSPLHF. This chain joins TRBV23-1 and TRBJ1-6; D possibly corresponds to TRBD1 (5 bases). TRBV23-1 is identified as an open reading frame with a role that is uncertain. V gave up 0 bases and J gave up 7 bases, with 10 bases separating them. CDR3 size: 15 residues.

This chain uses TRBV27 with TRBJ1-2, with D possibly matching TRBD1 (5 bases). Germline V CDR1 and CDR2: MNHEY, SMNVEV (reference sequence). The V end lost 5 bases, the J end lost 7 bases, and 17 bases lay between the germline ends. The CDR3 has 14 residues. DNA for the CDR3: TGTGCCAGCAGTATTACAGGAGGGAATCGTGGCTACACCTTC. Amino acid sequence: CASSITGGNRGYTF.

The chain couples TRBV6-6 to TRBJ1-6, with D perhaps TRBD1 (6 bases). V shed 6 bases and J shed 7 bases, with 16 bases lying between them. CDR1 and CDR2 (germline): MNHNY, SVGAGI (reference sequence). This CDR3 is built from 15 residues. DNA for the CDR3: TGTGCCAGCAGGGCCACAGGGAGCACCAATTCACCCCTCCACTTT. It codes for CASRATGSTNSPLHF.

The chain joins TRBV28 to TRBJ1-2; 10 bases agree with TRBD1. CDR1 and CDR2 (germline): MDHEN, SYDVKM. Losses at the gene ends were 4 bases for V and 6 bases for J; bases not matched to a gene: 11. This CDR3 is 16 amino acids long. In nucleotides, the CDR3 is TGTGCCAGCAGTTCGACTTTACCTGGGACAGGGGATGGCTACACCTTC. Translation gives CASSSTLPGTGDGYTF.

The chain combines TRBV27 with TRBJ1-4; D not certain. The CDR3 length is 14 residues. Trimming removed 8 bases from V and 3 bases from J, with 13 bases in between. Germline V gene lookup returns CDR1 MNHEY and CDR2 SMNVEV (reference sequence). CDR3 sequence reads: CASRTPGANEKLFF. CDR3 nucleotides: TGTGCCAGCCGAACACCGGGAGCTAATGAAAAACTGTTTTTT.

Written as DNA, the CDR3 is TGCAGCGTAGACTTACACAACATAGAAGCTTTCTTT. Its protein product is CSVDLHNIEAFF. This chain connects TRBV29-1 to TRBJ1-1; D gene uncertain. This CDR3 spans 12 amino acids. V was clipped by 6 bases and J by 8 bases, with 16 bases between them. From germline, CDR1 is SQVTM and CDR2 ANQGSEA.

The chain combines TRBV5-1 with TRBJ1-6; D gene ambiguous. CDR1 SGHRS and CDR2 YFSETQ come from the germline V gene. V lost 0 bases and J 0 bases, leaving 10 bases between the germline ends. CDR3 length: 17 residues. This chain's CDR3 is CASSLDGISSYNSPLHF. The DNA of the CDR3 is TGCGCCAGCAGCTTGGACGGGATTAGCTCCTATAATTCACCCCTCCACTTT.

The V call is TRBV7-2, the J call TRBJ2-7, with a tentative D call TRBD2 (5 bases). Germline CDR1 reads SGHTA; CDR2 reads FQGNSA. This CDR3 has 14 residues. V lost 6 bases and J 6 bases, leaving 18 bases between the germline ends. CDR3 bases: TGTGCCAGCAGTCCTAGGACTGGTGAATCCGAGCAGTACTTC. Translated: CASSPRTGESEQYF.

The V gene is TRBV28, the J gene TRBJ1-2; 7 bases line up with TRBD1. In germline, CDR1 is MDHEN, CDR2 SYDVKM. The CDR3 sequence is 13 residues long. V shed 3 bases, J shed 4 bases, and the junction held 2 bases outside the gene matches. In nucleotides, the CDR3 is TGTGCCAGCAGTTTGGCAGGGGGCTATGGCTACACCTTC. Translating it yields CASSLAGGYGYTF.

The chain has TRBV7-8 and TRBJ2-7; 7 positions match TRBD2. With V trimmed by 5 bases and J by 2 bases, 9 bases remained unmatched. The CDR3 has 15 residues. The germline CDR1 and CDR2 sequences are SGHVS and FQNEAQ. Written as DNA, the CDR3 is TGTGCCAGCAGCCCTCTAGCGGTTAGCGCCTACGAGCAGTACTTC. Protein product: CASSPLAVSAYEQYF.